A single sample is the source of the 2 T cell receptor beta chains below, sequenced in a study of cytomegalovirus exposure and HLA in healthy donors. TCRdb's copy holds only in-frame clones and misses some; the assay was immunoSEQ multiplex PCR. The sample consists of around 200,000 clones, 80% to 90% of them appearing once. The sample consisted of PBMCs. These receptors were collected from a woman in her thirties in good health and CMV-seronegative.

This sequence joins TRBV27 and TRBJ2-1, with TRBD2 identical over 10 bases. CDR1 is MNHEY and CDR2 is SMNVEV in the germline V gene (reference sequence). This CDR3 comprises 18 residues. J lost 4 bases, V lost 7 bases, and 16 bases had no gene match. The DNA of the CDR3 is TGTGCCAGCAAATCCGGGACTAGCGTGGGAAAACCTTACAATGAGCAGTTCTTC. This translates into CASKSGTSVGKPYNEQFF.

The rearrangement uses TRBV23-1 and TRBJ2-7, with TRBD1 matching 7 bases. TRBV23-1 is marked as an open reading frame, function uncertain. V was pared by 6 bases and J by 5 bases, with 10 bases of the junction left unmatched. The CDR3 runs to 14 residues. CDR3 in amino acids: CASRPLDREHEQYF. As DNA, the CDR3 is TGCGCCAGCAGGCCTCTTGACAGGGAACACGAGCAGTACTTC.